Following are 21 T cell receptor beta chains from one sample sequenced in a study of spatial heterogeneity in lung cancer. Each CDR3 protein is one row after TCRdb ran MiXCR on the 5' RACE reads. Of fewer than 100,000 distinct CDR3 sequences listed, approximately 19% were seen once; the top ten hold just over 20%. The time point here: blood at routine non-recurrence follow-up after resection. The source material was PBMCs, sampled at follow-up. The receptors stem from a male donor with early-stage non-small cell lung cancer.

This chain joins TRBV5-1 and TRBJ1-1, with 7 bases that match TRBD1. In germline, CDR1 is SGHRS, CDR2 YFSETQ. CDR3 size: 15 residues. The J segment lost 4 bases and the V segment lost 0 bases, leaving 6 bases of the junction unmatched. The chain's CDR3 is CASSLGQGERTEAFF. DNA of the CDR3: TGCGCCAGCAGCTTGGGTCAGGGGGAGCGCACTGAAGCTTTCTTT.

The chain combines TRBV11-1 with TRBJ1-2; no definite D call. CDR1 SGHAT and CDR2 FQDESV come from the germline V gene (reference sequence). The CDR3 contains 12 residues. Trimming took 4 bases from V and 4 from J, leaving 7 bases between them. For the CDR3, the DNA is TGTGCCAGCAGCTCGGAGACCTATGGCTACACCTTC. The encoded protein is CASSSETYGYTF.

This clonotype occurred a few times. The chain recombines TRBV2 with TRBJ2-7; the match to TRBD1 covers 7 bases. CDR3 length: 12 residues. The V gene's germline CDR1 is SNHLY and CDR2 FYNNEI. Losses at the gene ends were 6 bases for V and 6 bases for J; bases not matched to a gene: 5. CDR3 DNA: TGTGCCAGCAGGGCTGACAGGGCCGAGCAGTACGTC. Protein sequence: CASRADRAEQYV.

This chain uses TRBV10-3 with TRBJ2-7; 9 nucleotides match TRBD1. CDR3 length equals 15 residues. V was pared by 6 bases and J by 0 bases, with 6 bases of the junction left unmatched. CDR1 is ENHRY and CDR2 is SYGVKD in the germline V gene. The CDR3 region is CAISEGQGSSYEQYV. DNA of the CDR3: TGTGCCATCAGCGAGGGACAGGGCAGCTCCTACGAGCAGTACGTC.

This clonotype was found a few times. The chain has TRBV20-1 and TRBJ2-7, with a tentative D call TRBD1 (6 bases). CDR1 and CDR2 (germline): DFQATT, SNEGSKA (reference sequence). Trimming took 2 bases from V and 4 from J, leaving 12 bases between them. The CDR3 length is 13 residues. The CDR3 DNA reads as TGCAGTGCTAGAAGGACAGCGGATTACGAGCAGTACTTC. Protein product: CSARRTADYEQYF.

This clonotype was observed many times. The gene calls are TRBV11-1 and TRBJ2-7; D gene ambiguous. The CDR3 length is 12 residues. Trimming took 2 bases from V and 1 from J, leaving 3 bases between them. CDR1 and CDR2 from the germline V gene are SGHAT and FQDESV (reference sequence). The CDR3 here is CASSLTSYEQYF. The CDR3 DNA follows: TGTGCCAGCAGCTTAACTTCCTACGAGCAGTACTTC.

This clonotype has more than one count but fewer than ten. CDR3 coding DNA: TGTGCCAGCAGCACGGGACTAGCCAGGGGATTGGATGAGCAGTTCTTC. As protein: CASSTGLARGLDEQFF. The chain uses TRBV7-2 and TRBJ2-1; 9 bases line up with TRBD2. The CDR3 is 16 residues long. Germline V gives CDR1 SGHTA, CDR2 FQGNSA. V gave up 5 bases and J gave up 8 bases; unmatched junction bases: 13.

This clonotype was detected many times. V is TRBV12-3 or TRBV12-4 and J is TRBJ2-5, with 9 bases lining up with TRBD2. The CDR3 spans 17 residues. Unmatched junction bases numbered 10, after V lost 3 bases and J lost 2 bases. This CDR3 reads CASSFSLASGVQETQYF. The CDR3 DNA reads as TGTGCCAGCAGTTTTTCTTTGGCTAGCGGGGTACAAGAGACCCAGTACTTC.

This clonotype was seen a handful of times. The rearrangement links TRBV18 to TRBJ2-1, with 7 bases matching TRBD2. This CDR3 is built from 17 residues. Germline CDR1 and CDR2: KGHSH and LQKENI. V was clipped by 1 base and J by 2 bases; unmatched bases: 8. The CDR3 DNA sequence: TGTGCCAGCTCACCACGACCGGCTAGCGGAACCTACAATGAGCAGTTCTTC. Its protein product is CASSPRPASGTYNEQFF.

The CDR3 sequence: CASSPRASSSYNSPLHF. The CDR3 region has the DNA TGTGCCAGCAGTCCAAGGGCCTCCAGCTCCTATAATTCACCCCTCCACTTT. The V gene is TRBV3-1, the J gene TRBJ1-6; the D is unclear. The length of the CDR3 is 17 residues. V dropped 6 bases and J dropped 0 bases, with 15 bases sitting between them. Per germline, CDR1 LGHDT and CDR2 YNNKEL (reference sequence).

This clonotype was picked up a small number of times. V gene TRBV4-3 combines with J gene TRBJ2-1; 10 bases fit TRBD2. The CDR3 extends over 17 amino acids. The V and J ends lost 0 bases and 8 bases, in that order; junction bases with no gene match: 10. Germline-derived CDR1 and CDR2 are LGHNA and YSLEER. This CDR3 reads CASSQDHERGGWDEQFF. DNA for the CDR3: TGCGCCAGCAGCCAAGATCATGAGCGGGGGGGCTGGGATGAGCAGTTCTTC.

This clonotype was counted many times. This chain joins TRBV3-1 and TRBJ1-1; D is perhaps TRBD1 (6 bases). The CDR3 is 14 residues long. Germline CDR1 is LGHDT and CDR2 is YNNKEL (reference sequence). Trimming cost V 4 bases and J 4 bases, with 13 bases left between them. The CDR3 DNA reads TGTGCCAGCAGCCCGACAGGCGGGGGCACTGAAGCTTTCTTT. Its protein is CASSPTGGGTEAFF.

V usage is TRBV6-5 and J usage is TRBJ2-1; D unresolved. This CDR3 region has 14 residues. CDR1 and CDR2 from the germline V gene are MNHEY and SVGAGI. V lost 10 bases and J lost 5, with 18 bases in between. CDR3: CATAPPGGNNEQFF. CDR3 coding DNA: TGTGCCACCGCCCCCCCAGGCGGAAACAATGAGCAGTTCTTC.

This rearrangement joins TRBV19 to TRBJ1-2, with a possible D match to TRBD1 (5 bases). V lost 6 bases and J 4 bases, leaving 6 bases between the germline ends. Germline values: CDR1 LNHDA, CDR2 SQIVND (reference sequence). This CDR3 comprises 11 residues. This CDR3 reads CASRGAYGYTF. The CDR3 DNA reads as TGTGCCAGTAGAGGGGCCTATGGCTACACCTTC.

This clonotype was seen only a few times. This chain uses TRBV20-1 with TRBJ1-5; the D gene is possibly TRBD1 (5 bases). The CDR3 loop spans 14 amino acids. Germline-derived CDR1 and CDR2 are DFQATT and SNEGSKA (reference sequence). Trimming shortened V by 3 bases and J by 2 bases, and 11 bases separated the two germline ends. CDR3 sequence (DNA): TGCAGTGCTAGTCGCAGGGTTGGCAATCAGCCCCAGCATTTT. Translating it yields CSASRRVGNQPQHF.

This clonotype was detected many times. The J gene is TRBJ1-6, the V gene TRBV12-3 or TRBV12-4, with D hard to call. This CDR3 spans 12 amino acids. The V and J ends lost 3 bases and 8 bases respectively, with 5 bases between them. CDR3 sequence: CASSLPDSPLHF. CDR3 DNA sequence: TGTGCCAGCAGTTTGCCAGATTCACCCCTCCACTTT.

This clonotype occurred a few times. V gene TRBV6-5 combines with J gene TRBJ1-6, with 7 bases that match TRBD1. V was pared by 4 bases and J by 8 bases, with 5 bases of the junction left unmatched. Germline V gives CDR1 MNHEY, CDR2 SVGAGI. This CDR3 is 14 amino acids long. Written as DNA, the CDR3 is TGTGCCAGCAGTTCCGGGACAGTGGATTCACCCCTCCACTTT. It is translated as CASSSGTVDSPLHF.

The sample holds a few counts of this clonotype. The CDR3 DNA reads TGCAGTGCTAGTTACGCAACTAATGAAAAACTGTTTTTT. Translated, it gives CSASYATNEKLFF. V usage is TRBV20-1 and J usage is TRBJ1-4; D is ambiguous. In germline, CDR1 is DFQATT, CDR2 SNEGSKA (reference sequence). This CDR3 is 13 amino acids long. With 3 bases removed from V and 0 bases from J, the gap between germline ends came to 5 bases.

The CDR3, as DNA: TGTGCCAGCAGCTTGGCCAGTAAACTCAATGAGCAGTTCTTC. This gives the protein CASSLASKLNEQFF. This chain uses TRBV7-9 with TRBJ2-1; D is unresolved. The V gene lost 3 bases and the J gene lost 6 bases, with 12 bases spanning the gap. Germline-derived CDR1 and CDR2 are SEHNR and FQNEAQ (reference sequence). CDR3 size: 14 residues.

Ten or more counts support this clonotype. This chain connects TRBV7-2 to TRBJ2-3; D possibly corresponds to TRBD1 (5 bases). The length of the CDR3 is 16 residues. Deletions cut 2 bases from V and 3 bases from J, with 15 bases between. Germline V gene sequence: CDR1 SGHTA, CDR2 FQGNSA. DNA of the CDR3: TGTGCCAGCAGCTTATATTGGGGCCAGTTAACAGATACGCAGTATTTT. This gives the protein CASSLYWGQLTDTQYF.

This clonotype appeared a few times. V gene TRBV7-9 combines with J gene TRBJ2-1, with 9 bases that match TRBD2. V shed 1 base, J shed 10 bases, and the junction held 11 bases outside the gene matches. This CDR3 is built from 16 residues. Germline CDR1 SEHNR, CDR2 FQNEAQ (reference sequence). The CDR3 reads CASSLVLAGRGGEQFF. CDR3 DNA sequence: TGTGCCAGCAGCTTAGTCCTAGCGGGGAGGGGAGGGGAGCAGTTCTTC.